These 5 T cell receptor beta chains were sequenced from one sample in a study of T cell clonality in common variable immunodeficiency. General study findings and limits: In common variable immunodeficiency, TCR beta chains reportedly carried fewer deletions and N-nucleotide insertions.

Repertoires were generated with immunoSEQ multiplex PCR, while TCRdb's copy carries only in-frame clones and drops some. The sample yields about 28,000 clones, without any singletons. These receptors' targets are unknown. Sequenced sample: peripheral blood mononuclear cells. The receptors shown here come from a human donor with common variable immunodeficiency.

This clone was seen at least ten times. The CDR3 end falls 3 residues outside the read, so it is completed with the germline J gene. At the DNA level, this CDR3 is encoded by other sequences in the same sample as well. This chain joins TRBV30 and TRBJ2-3, with D possibly being TRBD2 (6 bases). The CDR3 runs 15 residues. V gave up 3 bases and J gave up 1 base, with 14 bases separating them. In germline, CDR1 is GTSNPN, CDR2 SVGIG (reference sequence). This CDR3 is CAWRRRGAGTDTQYF. The sequenced CDR3 bases are TGTGCCTGGAGAAGGCGGGGCGCTGGCACAGATACG.

This clone was seen a few times. The read comes to an end 3 residues before the CDR3 does, leaving the germline J gene to fill in the end. V usage is TRBV7-9 and J usage is TRBJ2-5, with D unclear. Germline values: CDR1 SEHNR, CDR2 FQNEAQ (reference sequence). The CDR3 spans 15 residues. Trimming pared 2 bases from V and 0 bases from J, leaving 10 bases between. CDR3 protein: CASSLLGLYQETQYF. The CDR3 DNA, read in part, is TGTGCCAGCAGCTTACTAGGATTGTACCAAGAGACC.

Points on this clone: The CDR3 is cut off 3 residues early in the read; its end comes from the germline J gene. The chain joins TRBV19 to TRBJ2-3; 9 bases match TRBD2. After removal of 11 bases from V and 8 bases from J, the junction contained 17 bases not matched to a gene. Per the germline V gene, CDR1 is LNHDA and CDR2 is SQIVND (reference sequence). This CDR3 region has 15 residues. The DNA read from the CDR3 is TGTGCCCCTACCGCGGCGGGGGGGCCCCCGGGTACG. This encodes CAPTAAGGPPGT. The full-length CDR3 reads as CAPTAAGGPPGTQYF.

This clone has only a few counts. Sequencing ends 3 residues short of the CDR3 end; the germline J gene provides the rest. The chain joins TRBV5-1 to TRBJ1-6; D is unclear. Trimming shortened V by 4 bases and J by 0 bases, and 17 bases separated the two germline ends. Germline V gives CDR1 SGHRS, CDR2 YFSETQ. The CDR3 totals 18 residues. The sequenced part of the CDR3 DNA is TGCGCCAGCAGCCCCGGGGAGGTTCTGAGCTCCTATAATTCACCC. Its protein product is CASSPGEVLSSYNSP. The whole CDR3 is CASSPGEVLSSYNSPLHF.

A word on this clone: With the read ending 3 residues before the CDR3 end, the germline J gene is used to fill in that end. This chain connects TRBV30 to TRBJ1-6, with D perhaps matching TRBD1 (5 bases). CDR1 and CDR2 (germline): GTSNPN, SVGIG (reference sequence). V was cut by 2 bases and J by 10 bases, with 15 bases left in between. The CDR3 runs to 14 residues. The sequenced part of the CDR3 DNA is TGTGCCTGGAGTTGGGGCAGGGTAGGATCACCC. Amino acid sequence: CAWSWGRVGSP. The whole CDR3 reads CAWSWGRVGSPLHF.